The 16 T cell receptor beta chains below all came from one sample that was sequenced in a study of OX40 agonist ivuxolimab in advanced cancers. Clones were read by immunoSEQ multiplex PCR, and TCRdb kept only the in-frame ones, dropping some. Altogether nearly 90,000 clones are present, roughly 89% being singletons, with the ten largest covering under 2%. The input for sequencing was CD4+ or CD8+ T cells sorted from blood, taken in a trial of the OX40 agonist ivuxolimab. The receptor source for this set is an adult with an advanced solid tumor such as melanoma, head and neck, liver or kidney cancer.

V and J are TRBV6-1 and TRBJ2-5; 10 bases agree with TRBD2. With V trimmed by 8 bases and J by 2 bases, 5 bases remained unmatched. CDR3 length equals 14 residues. Per germline, CDR1 MNHNS and CDR2 SASEGT. The CDR3 protein is CASVAGGPQETQYF. The CDR3 coding sequence is TGTGCCAGCGTAGCGGGGGGACCGCAAGAGACCCAGTACTTC.

The rearrangement uses TRBV30 and TRBJ1-2; 8 bases agree with TRBD1. The trim removed 0 bases at V and 4 bases at J, leaving 7 bases unmatched. The V gene's germline CDR1 is GTSNPN and CDR2 SVGIG (reference sequence). CDR3 size: 15 residues. The DNA for the CDR3 is TGTGCCTGGAGTGTACAGCAGGGGGCCGTCTATGGCTACACCTTC. As protein: CAWSVQQGAVYGYTF.

Only one count was recorded for this clone. The V gene is TRBV19, the J gene TRBJ2-2, with a weak D call TRBD2 (6 bases). The CDR3 has 15 amino acids. V was trimmed by 2 bases and J by 2 bases, leaving 9 bases between them. The germline CDR1 and CDR2 sequences are LNHDA and SQIVND (reference sequence). DNA of the CDR3: TGTGCCAGTAGTATAATTAGCGGAAACACCGGGGAGCTGTTTTTT. This encodes CASSIISGNTGELFF.

The chain recombines TRBV19 with TRBJ1-4; the D is unclear. V lost 8 bases and J lost 5, with 12 bases in between. The CDR3 contains 13 residues. Per germline, CDR1 LNHDA and CDR2 SQIVND (reference sequence). The CDR3 DNA sequence: TGTGCCAGTGGAGCCTTTGGGAATGAAAAACTGTTTTTT. Its translation is CASGAFGNEKLFF.

The table lists this clone with a few counts. The V and J genes are TRBV7-2 and TRBJ2-7; tentatively, D is TRBD2 (5 bases). The CDR3 length is 15 residues. CDR1 is SGHTA, CDR2 FQGNSA, per germline. V lost 1 base, J lost 4 bases, and 14 bases lay in between. In DNA form, the CDR3 reads TGTGCCAGCAGCTTAGAATACGGGATCCGTTACGAGCAGTACTTC. It translates to CASSLEYGIRYEQYF.

This clone was picked up one time. The CDR3 spells CASSPPSGRYEQYF. The DNA for the CDR3 is TGTGCCAGCAGCCCTCCCAGCGGGAGATACGAGCAGTACTTC. The J gene is TRBJ2-7, the V gene TRBV7-2; 8 bases match TRBD2. From germline, CDR1 is SGHTA and CDR2 FQGNSA. Trimming cost V 5 bases and J 4 bases; bases outside gene matches: 7. This CDR3 has 14 residues.

On this clone: Other DNA variants within this sample encode the same CDR3. The V and J genes are TRBV5-1 and TRBJ2-7, with TRBD2 identical over 14 bases. The V gene end was trimmed by 4 bases and the J gene end by 7 bases; junction bases not matched to a gene: 13. CDR3 length equals 17 residues. From germline, CDR1 is SGHRS and CDR2 YFSETQ. The CDR3 loop is CASSPQLTSGRANEQYF. The CDR3 region has the DNA TGCGCCAGCAGCCCCCAGTTGACTAGCGGGAGGGCCAATGAGCAGTACTTC.

J is TRBJ1-4 and V is TRBV7-9; no definite D call. The CDR3 loop spans 16 amino acids. V lost 0 bases to trimming and J lost 4 bases, with 12 bases between them. Germline-derived CDR1 and CDR2 are SEHNR and FQNEAQ (reference sequence). The CDR3 reads CASSLARGAGNEKLFF. CDR3 DNA sequence: TGTGCCAGCAGCTTAGCGCGGGGAGCGGGTAATGAAAAACTGTTTTTT. The full variable domain, completed using reference TRBV7-9 and TRBJ1-4, is DTGVSQNPRHKITKRGQNVTFRCDPISEHNRLYWYRQTLGQGPEFLTYFQNEAQLEKSRLLSDRFSAERPKGSFSTLEIQRTEQGDSAMYLCASSLARGAGNEKLFFGSGTQLSVL.

The chain is built from TRBV6-1 and TRBJ2-5; D tentatively fits TRBD1 or TRBD2 (5 bases each). The CDR3 spans 13 residues. Germline V gives CDR1 MNHNS, CDR2 SASEGT. Trimming removed 8 bases from V and 5 bases from J, with 15 bases in between. CDR3 sequence (DNA): TGTGCCAGCGGGGACGGCTGGGTTGAGACCCAGTACTTC. It is translated as CASGDGWVETQYF.

V and J are TRBV5-6 and TRBJ1-2; D is undetermined. Deletions cut 0 bases from V and 1 base from J, with 7 bases between. This CDR3 region has 14 residues. The germline gives CDR1 SGHDT, CDR2 YYEEEE. For the CDR3, the DNA is TGTGCCAGCAGCTTGGGGGTCAGTAACTATGGCTACACCTTC. Translating gives CASSLGVSNYGYTF. The variable domain in full, with the rest retrieved from reference TRBV5-6 and TRBJ1-2, is DAGVTQSPTHLIKTRGQQVTLRCSPKSGHDTVSWYQQALGQGPQFIFQYYEEEERQRGNFPDRFSGHQFPNYSSELNVNALLLGDSALYLCASSLGVSNYGYTFGSGTRLTVV.

The chain joins TRBV18 to TRBJ2-1, with 7 bases aligning to TRBD2. There are 16 residues in the CDR3. V gave up 3 bases and J gave up 7 bases; unmatched junction bases: 12. Per germline, CDR1 KGHSH and CDR2 LQKENI. The CDR3 loop reads CASSPLAGERVNEQFF. As DNA, the CDR3 is TGTGCCAGCTCACCGTTAGCGGGCGAGAGGGTGAATGAGCAGTTCTTC. Based on the CDR3 plus reference TRBV18 and TRBJ2-1, the full variable domain is NAGVMQNPRHLVRRRGQEARLRCSPMKGHSHVYWYRQLPEEGLKFMVYLQKENIIDESGMPKERFSAEFPKEGPSILRIQQVVRGDSAAYFCASSPLAGERVNEQFFGPGTRLTVL.

The chain uses TRBV23-1 and TRBJ2-1; 7 bases fit TRBD1. TRBV23-1 is sorted into the ORF group, with uncertain function. CDR3 length: 14 residues. J gave up 7 bases and V 3 bases, and 6 bases lay outside the gene matches. The DNA for the CDR3 is TGCGCCAGCAGTCACCGAGACAGGGAAAATGAGCAGTTCTTC. Protein: CASSHRDRENEQFF.

This chain links TRBV4-3 with TRBJ1-5; D not resolved. CDR1 is LGHNA and CDR2 is YSLEER in the germline V gene. CDR3 length: 13 amino acids. V lost 4 bases and J 5 bases, leaving 9 bases between the germline ends. The CDR3 here is CASSRGIYQPQHF. Here the CDR3 DNA reads TGCGCCAGCAGCCGAGGGATTTATCAGCCCCAGCATTTT.

The V and J genes are TRBV19 and TRBJ2-7; tentatively, D is TRBD1 (6 bases). V gave up 6 bases and J gave up 5 bases, with 26 bases separating them. In germline, CDR1 is LNHDA, CDR2 SQIVND (reference sequence). The CDR3 is made up of 17 amino acids. CDR3 sequence reads: CASSPQSDPNRADEQYF. In nucleotides, the CDR3 is TGTGCCAGTAGCCCACAATCCGACCCAAACAGGGCCGACGAGCAGTACTTC. Full variable domain (rest looked up from reference TRBV19 and TRBJ2-7): DGGITQSPKYLFRKEGQNVTLSCEQNLNHDAMYWYRQDPGQGLRLIYYSQIVNDFQKGDIAEGYSVSREKKESFPLTVTSAQKNPTAFYLCASSPQSDPNRADEQYFGPGTRLTVT.

The chain recombines TRBV30 with TRBJ2-4; D is uncertain. V was cut by 3 bases and J by 0 bases, with 3 bases left in between. The CDR3 runs 12 residues. Looked up from germline, CDR1 is GTSNPN and CDR2 is SVGIG (reference sequence). Here the CDR3 reads CAWRLAKNIQYF. DNA of the CDR3: TGTGCCTGGAGGCTAGCCAAAAACATTCAGTACTTC.

This clone was counted a single time. The chain has TRBV4-2 and TRBJ1-4, with 7 bases matching TRBD1. The germline V gene encodes CDR1 LGHNA and CDR2 YNFKEQ. This CDR3 contains 14 residues. The V and J ends lost 5 bases and 8 bases, in that order; junction bases with no gene match: 8. The chain's CDR3 is CASSSGGVGEKLFF. The CDR3 nucleotides are TGTGCCAGCAGCTCAGGGGGAGTAGGAGAAAAACTGTTTTTT.